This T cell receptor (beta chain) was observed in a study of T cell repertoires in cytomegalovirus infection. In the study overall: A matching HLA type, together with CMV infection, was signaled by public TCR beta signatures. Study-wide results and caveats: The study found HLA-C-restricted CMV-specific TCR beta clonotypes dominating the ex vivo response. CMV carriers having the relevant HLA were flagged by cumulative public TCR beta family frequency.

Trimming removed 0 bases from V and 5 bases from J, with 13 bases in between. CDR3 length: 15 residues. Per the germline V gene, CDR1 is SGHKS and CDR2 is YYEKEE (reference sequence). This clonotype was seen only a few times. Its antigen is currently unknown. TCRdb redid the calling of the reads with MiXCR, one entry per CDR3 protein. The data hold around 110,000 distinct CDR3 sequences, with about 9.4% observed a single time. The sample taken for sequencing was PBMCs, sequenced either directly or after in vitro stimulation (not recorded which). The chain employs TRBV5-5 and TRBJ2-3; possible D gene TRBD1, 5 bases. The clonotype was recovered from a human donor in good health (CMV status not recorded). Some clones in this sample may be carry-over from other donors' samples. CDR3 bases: TGTGCCAGCAGCTTGGATGGGGCGTCGAGAGATACGCAGTATTTT. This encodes CASSLDGASRDTQYF.